Listed here are 22 T cell receptor beta chains from one sample, sequenced in a study of blood T cell repertoires in COVID-19. TCRdb's table, derived via immunoSEQ multiplex PCR, lists solely in-frame clones and lacks some. The sample holds 53,000 or so clones, 65% to 85% seen once. Material for sequencing was peripheral blood. These receptors originate from a man in his 70s with active or convalescent COVID-19.

This clone was picked up one time. J is TRBJ2-5 and V is TRBV7-9; 8 nucleotides match TRBD2. The V gene's germline CDR1 is SEHNR and CDR2 FQNEAQ (reference sequence). Unmatched junction bases numbered 0, after V lost 3 bases and J lost 3 bases. The CDR3 runs 13 residues. The DNA of the CDR3 is TGTGCCAGCAGCTTTAGCGGGGAAGAGACCCAGTACTTC. Translated, it gives CASSFSGEETQYF.

V is TRBV7-2 and J is TRBJ1-2; 9 bases are shared with TRBD1. Germline-derived CDR1 and CDR2 are SGHTA and FQGNSA. CDR3 length: 15 amino acids. The trim removed 2 bases at V and 9 bases at J, leaving 10 bases unmatched. CDR3 region: CASSLLEKGQGSYTF. The DNA of the CDR3 is TGTGCCAGCAGCTTACTTGAGAAGGGACAGGGTAGCTACACCTTC.

This clone was detected only a few times. V is TRBV28 and J is TRBJ1-2, with a tentative D call TRBD1 (5 bases). CDR1 is MDHEN and CDR2 is SYDVKM in the germline V gene. Trimming shortened V by 4 bases and J by 4 bases, and 7 bases separated the two germline ends. This CDR3 contains 12 residues. In DNA form, the CDR3 reads TGTGCCAGCAGTTGGGGCAGCTATGGCTACACCTTC. Its protein is CASSWGSYGYTF.

The V and J genes are TRBV18 and TRBJ1-1; tentative D call: TRBD1 (6 bases). Germline V gene lookup returns CDR1 KGHSH and CDR2 LQKENI. CDR3 length equals 14 residues. The V end was cut by 6 bases, the J end by 6 bases, with 17 bases between. CDR3 sequence (DNA): TGTGCCAGCTCCCGAGATACAGGGTCAGCTGAAGCTTTCTTT. Its protein is CASSRDTGSAEAFF.

The gene calls are TRBV6-2 or TRBV6-3 and TRBJ1-5, with TRBD1 matching over 7 bases. J lost 7 bases, V lost 4 bases, and 13 bases had no gene match. The CDR3 runs 16 residues. Germline CDR1 reads MNHEY; CDR2 reads SVGEGT. CDR3: CASSSGTAGIIQPQHF. The CDR3 bases are TGTGCCAGCAGTTCTGGGACAGCCGGAATTATACAGCCCCAGCATTTT.

This clone was seen more than once but under ten times. CDR3 protein: CASSPGSGEAFF. DNA for the CDR3: TGTGCCAGCAGTCCGGGGTCCGGTGAAGCTTTCTTT. The rearrangement links TRBV25-1 to TRBJ1-1; D not certain. The length of the CDR3 is 12 residues. The germline V gene encodes CDR1 MGHDK and CDR2 SYGVNS. V was pared by 5 bases and J by 7 bases, with 11 bases between.

This clone was found a few times. The chain links TRBV7-2 to TRBJ1-3; D uncertain. Looked up from germline, CDR1 is SGHTA and CDR2 is FQGNSA. V dropped 4 bases and J dropped 4 bases, with 14 bases sitting between them. The CDR3 sequence is 15 residues long. In DNA form, the CDR3 reads TGTGCCAGCAGCTCCGATACAGCTTACGGAAACACCATATATTTT. This encodes CASSSDTAYGNTIYF.

The chain carries TRBV2 and TRBJ2-5, with D hard to call. In germline, CDR1 is SNHLY, CDR2 FYNNEI. CDR3 length equals 13 residues. Trimming shortened V by 5 bases and J by 1 base, and 8 bases separated the two germline ends. The CDR3 nucleotides read TGTGCCAGCAGTCCACGGAGCCAAGAGACCCAGTACTTC. As protein: CASSPRSQETQYF.

Here the CDR3 DNA reads TGCGCCAGCAGCCAGACTAGCTTTCGAGATACGCAGTATTTT. It codes for CASSQTSFRDTQYF. This rearrangement joins TRBV4-3 to TRBJ2-3; TRBD2 aligns across 7 bases. J lost 5 bases, V lost 3 bases, and 5 bases had no gene match. From germline, CDR1 is LGHNA and CDR2 YSLEER. The length of the CDR3 is 14 residues.

This rearrangement joins TRBV5-1 to TRBJ2-4; TRBD1 matches at 7 bases. The germline gives CDR1 SGHRS, CDR2 YFSETQ. V was pared by 4 bases and J by 7 bases, with 8 bases of the junction left unmatched. The CDR3 consists of 14 residues. The CDR3: CASSLDRALNIQYF. Here the CDR3 DNA reads TGCGCCAGCAGCCTAGACAGGGCTCTGAACATTCAGTACTTC.

The chain uses TRBV7-3 and TRBJ2-7; TRBD2 agrees at 8 bases. Germline-derived CDR1 and CDR2 are SGHTA and FQGTGA. The CDR3 is 13 amino acids. With 0 bases clipped from V and 9 bases from J, the junction kept 4 bases outside the gene matches. The DNA for the CDR3 is TGTGCCAGCAGCTTAACGGGGAGCGGGGGGCAGTACTTC. Protein: CASSLTGSGGQYF.

Here the CDR3 reads CATSDGQGLHGYTF. The DNA for the CDR3 is TGTGCCACCAGTGACGGACAGGGCTTGCATGGCTACACCTTC. The rearrangement links TRBV24-1 to TRBJ1-2; TRBD1 aligns across 8 bases. Germline CDR1 is KGHDR and CDR2 is SFDVKD. J gave up 6 bases and V 4 bases, and 6 bases lay outside the gene matches. This CDR3 spans 14 amino acids.

V is TRBV5-1 and J is TRBJ2-1; TRBD2 matches at 10 bases. The germline CDR1 and CDR2 sequences are SGHRS and YFSETQ. V shed 4 bases, J shed 8 bases, and the junction held 15 bases outside the gene matches. The CDR3 totals 17 residues. The CDR3 region has the DNA TGCGCCAGCAGCCCTGGCCGTCTAGCGGGAGTGGGAGATGAGCAGTTCTTC. Translated, it gives CASSPGRLAGVGDEQFF.

This clone has just one count. The V call is TRBV11-3, the J call TRBJ2-3; D is possibly TRBD2 (6 bases). V gave up 3 bases and J gave up 3 bases, with 13 bases separating them. The germline gives CDR1 SGHNT, CDR2 YENEEA. The CDR3 sequence is 15 residues long. CDR3 loop: CASSLGGERTDTQYF. In DNA, the CDR3 is TGTGCCAGCAGCTTGGGGGGAGAAAGGACAGATACGCAGTATTTT.

This sequence joins TRBV7-9 and TRBJ2-1; D perhaps matches TRBD1 (5 bases). The V end lost 1 base, the J end lost 14 bases, and 12 bases lay between the germline ends. The CDR3 extends over 12 amino acids. Germline values: CDR1 SEHNR, CDR2 FQNEAQ (reference sequence). Written as DNA, the CDR3 is TGTGCCAGCAGCTTAGTTTGGGGCGAGGAGTTCTTC. Amino acid sequence: CASSLVWGEEFF.

The chain uses TRBV19 and TRBJ1-6; 8 bases are shared with TRBD1. The CDR3 length is 13 residues. Trimming cost V 2 bases and J 13 bases; bases outside gene matches: 4. Germline-derived CDR1 and CDR2 are LNHDA and SQIVND (reference sequence). The chain's CDR3 is CASSIKYRGPLHF. DNA of the CDR3: TGTGCCAGTAGTATAAAGTACAGGGGGCCCCTCCACTTT.

V is TRBV12-3 or TRBV12-4 and J is TRBJ1-2, with TRBD1 matching over 10 bases. Unmatched junction bases numbered 3, after V lost 6 bases and J lost 5 bases. This CDR3 has 13 amino acids. DNA of the CDR3: TGTGCCAGCAGCCTGGACAGGGGGTATGGCTACACCTTC. Its protein product is CASSLDRGYGYTF.

The chain combines TRBV7-9 with TRBJ1-1; D might be TRBD1 (5 bases). With 5 bases removed from V and 1 base from J, the gap between germline ends came to 17 bases. This CDR3 spans 16 amino acids. Germline-derived CDR1 and CDR2 are SEHNR and FQNEAQ (reference sequence). CDR3: CASSRDLRAGNTEAFF. The CDR3 nucleotides are TGTGCCAGCAGCCGGGACTTAAGGGCTGGGAACACTGAAGCTTTCTTT.

The chain has TRBV6-2 or TRBV6-3 and TRBJ2-1; 9 bases line up with TRBD1. CDR1 is MNHEY, CDR2 SVGEGT, per germline. This CDR3 spans 19 amino acids. With 4 bases clipped from V and 0 bases from J, the junction kept 13 bases outside the gene matches. Written as DNA, the CDR3 is TGTGCCAGCAGTTTCGCCGGGACAGGGATAGGGGTCTCCTACAATGAGCAGTTCTTC. Protein product: CASSFAGTGIGVSYNEQFF.

This clone was detected a few times. This chain links TRBV18 with TRBJ2-5, with D maybe TRBD1 (5 bases). The germline V gene has CDR1 KGHSH and CDR2 LQKENI. V was trimmed by 4 bases and J by 3 bases, leaving 9 bases between them. The CDR3 covers 13 residues. CDR3 bases: TGTGCCAGCTCACTGACGACAGAAGAGACCCAGTACTTC. It yields the protein CASSLTTEETQYF.

The chain couples TRBV24-1 to TRBJ2-2; TRBD1 matches 8 bases. The V segment lost 0 bases and the J segment 4 bases; nucleotides outside the gene matches: 6. The CDR3 contains 17 residues. The V gene's germline CDR1 is KGHDR and CDR2 SFDVKD. The CDR3 DNA follows: TGTGCCACCAGTGATTTGTGGCAGGGGGCGCGCACCGGGGAGCTGTTTTTT. Protein: CATSDLWQGARTGELFF.

This clone was seen once. V is TRBV7-2 and J is TRBJ2-7; D is unresolved. The ends were cut back, 1 base at V and 3 bases at J, with 7 bases in the middle. Per germline, CDR1 SGHTA and CDR2 FQGNSA. The CDR3 length is 13 residues. In DNA, the CDR3 is TGTGCCAGCAGCTTAGACAGACACTACGAGCAGTACTTC. It encodes CASSLDRHYEQYF.